Listed here are 27 T cell receptor beta chains from one sample, sequenced in a study of cytomegalovirus exposure and HLA in healthy donors. PCR employed 60 Vbeta and 13 Jbeta primers. Assay used: immunoSEQ multiplex PCR; TCRdb lists only in-frame clones, some missing. The table shows some 180,000 clones, with 82% occurring only once. Sequenced material: PBMCs. All receptors come from a man aged 40-55 years in good health and CMV-seronegative.

This chain links TRBV14 with TRBJ2-5, with 8 bases fitting TRBD1. The CDR3 is 15 residues long. The germline CDR1 and CDR2 sequences are SGHDN and FVKESK. With V trimmed by 4 bases and J by 5 bases, 9 bases remained unmatched. Here the CDR3 DNA reads TGTGCCAGCAGCCGGAACCAGGGGGCGATTGAGACCCAGTACTTC. Its translation is CASSRNQGAIETQYF.

CDR3 sequence: CASSIQGSYGYTF. For the CDR3, the DNA is TGTGCCAGCAGCATACAGGGGAGCTATGGCTACACCTTC. The chain employs TRBV6-5 and TRBJ1-2, with 7 bases identical to TRBD1. The CDR3 has 13 amino acids. V gave up 6 bases and J gave up 4 bases; unmatched junction bases: 5. Germline CDR1 MNHEY, CDR2 SVGAGI.

The chain has TRBV5-1 and TRBJ2-7, with 15 bases aligning to TRBD2. CDR3 length: 17 residues. Germline V gene data show CDR1 as SGHRS and CDR2 as YFSETQ. The trim removed 0 bases at V and 2 bases at J, leaving 3 bases unmatched. CDR3 bases: TGCGCCAGCAGCTTGGGGACTAGCGGGAGGGCGACCTACGAGCAGTACTTC. The encoded protein is CASSLGTSGRATYEQYF.

The sample holds one count of this clone. This chain uses TRBV7-9 with TRBJ2-2; the D is unclear. CDR1 and CDR2 (germline): SEHNR, FQNEAQ (reference sequence). The CDR3 consists of 15 residues. V was clipped by 0 bases and J by 4 bases, with 9 bases between them. The CDR3 sequence: CASSLARTFTGELFF. The DNA for the CDR3 is TGTGCCAGCAGCTTAGCGCGTACTTTCACCGGGGAGCTGTTTTTT.

The rearrangement links TRBV5-4 to TRBJ2-3; 7 positions agree with TRBD2. The V segment lost 2 bases and the J segment 3 bases; nucleotides outside the gene matches: 3. The CDR3 contains 14 residues. Looked up from germline, CDR1 is SGHNT and CDR2 is YYREEE (reference sequence). CDR3 nucleotide sequence: TGTGCCAGCAGCTTAGCGGGGAGAACAGATACGCAGTATTTT. Encoded protein: CASSLAGRTDTQYF.

J is TRBJ2-2 and V is TRBV7-2; D perhaps matches TRBD1 (6 bases). CDR1 is SGHTA, CDR2 FQGNSA, per germline. The V end lost 3 bases, the J end lost 5 bases, and 7 bases lay between the germline ends. The CDR3 contains 13 residues. The CDR3 reads CASSFRGTGELFF. CDR3 sequence (DNA): TGTGCCAGCAGCTTTAGGGGGACCGGGGAGCTGTTTTTT.

The V gene is TRBV6-5, the J gene TRBJ2-7, with 8 bases matching TRBD1. After removal of 4 bases from V and 3 bases from J, the junction contained 2 bases not matched to a gene. In germline, CDR1 is MNHEY, CDR2 SVGAGI. The CDR3 runs to 13 residues. The CDR3 here is CASSWGQDYEQYF. CDR3 sequence (DNA): TGTGCCAGCAGTTGGGGACAGGACTACGAGCAGTACTTC.

The chain links TRBV7-2 to TRBJ2-1; D not certain. CDR1 SGHTA and CDR2 FQGNSA come from the germline V gene. V was trimmed by 1 base and J by 3 bases, leaving 7 bases between them. The CDR3 is 14 residues long. This CDR3 reads CASSLEPHYNEQFF. The CDR3 DNA reads TGTGCCAGCAGCTTAGAGCCCCACTACAATGAGCAGTTCTTC.

The gene calls are TRBV4-1 and TRBJ2-7, with a weak D call TRBD1 (6 bases). Deletions cut 6 bases from V and 4 bases from J, with 16 bases between. There are 14 residues in the CDR3. Germline-derived CDR1 and CDR2 are MGHRA and YSYEKL. CDR3 amino acids: CASRSRGSGYEQYF. As DNA, the CDR3 is TGCGCCAGCAGGAGCAGGGGAAGCGGATACGAGCAGTACTTC.

V and J are TRBV19 and TRBJ2-2; tentatively, D is TRBD1 (6 bases). Germline lookup yields CDR1 LNHDA and CDR2 SQIVND (reference sequence). The CDR3 has 15 residues. V dropped 7 bases and J dropped 3 bases, with 15 bases sitting between them. CDR3 loop: CASIPANRDTGELFF. The CDR3 DNA is TGTGCCAGTATCCCAGCGAACAGGGACACCGGGGAGCTGTTTTTT.

J is TRBJ2-7 and V is TRBV27, with 7 bases identical to TRBD1. This CDR3 is built from 13 residues. With V trimmed by 9 bases and J by 3 bases, 8 bases remained unmatched. Germline values: CDR1 MNHEY, CDR2 SMNVEV (reference sequence). The CDR3 coding sequence is TGTGCCAGACCCTTGACAGGGCTCTACGAGCAGTACTTC. Its protein is CARPLTGLYEQYF.

A remark on this clone: The junction does not match germline at one end; this may be a read error. The chain has TRBV7-7 and TRBJ1-1; D call uncertain. This CDR3 region has 13 residues. Per germline, CDR1 SSHAT and CDR2 FNYEAQ (reference sequence). DNA for the CDR3: TGTGCTAGCAGCTTAACTGAGAACACTGAAGCTTTCTTT. Its translation: CASSLTENTEAFF.

This chain connects TRBV7-2 to TRBJ2-2; 12 bases map to TRBD2. The CDR3 sequence is 16 residues long. Losses at the gene ends were 3 bases for V and 8 bases for J; bases not matched to a gene: 7. Germline V gene data show CDR1 as SGHTA and CDR2 as FQGNSA. CDR3 DNA: TGTGCCAGCAGCTTTCCCGGACTAGCGGGAACAGGGGAGCTGTTTTTT. Translating gives CASSFPGLAGTGELFF.

The chain combines TRBV6-1 with TRBJ2-7; D possibly corresponds to TRBD2 (5 bases). The CDR3 is 13 residues long. V lost 6 bases, J lost 2 bases, and 11 bases lay in between. Germline loops: CDR1 MNHNS, CDR2 SASEGT. DNA for the CDR3: TGTGCCAGCAGCACCGGAGGAGCCTACGAGCAGTACTTC. This gives the protein CASSTGGAYEQYF.

The chain combines TRBV7-2 with TRBJ1-5, with 8 bases lining up with TRBD1. In germline, CDR1 is SGHTA, CDR2 FQGNSA. This CDR3 spans 16 amino acids. J lost 2 bases, V lost 6 bases, and 9 bases had no gene match. The CDR3 spells CASSRQGNIGNQPQHF. The CDR3 DNA follows: TGTGCCAGCAGTCGACAGGGGAATATTGGCAATCAGCCCCAGCATTTT.

This clone came up a few times. The chain uses TRBV5-6 and TRBJ2-1; the D gene is possibly TRBD2 (5 bases). This CDR3 region has 13 residues. Per germline, CDR1 SGHDT and CDR2 YYEEEE. The germline V and J ends were trimmed by 4 bases and 8 bases, with 13 bases remaining between them. Here the CDR3 reads CASSRGRYHEQFF. The CDR3 region has the DNA TGTGCCAGCAGCCGCGGGCGTTACCATGAGCAGTTCTTC.

The chain uses TRBV5-1 and TRBJ2-7, with 7 bases fitting TRBD1. This CDR3 has 13 amino acids. Germline V CDR1 and CDR2: SGHRS, YFSETQ. The J segment lost 9 bases and the V segment lost 4 bases, leaving 10 bases of the junction unmatched. The CDR3 loop reads CASSNTGVKGQYF. CDR3 bases: TGCGCCAGCAGCAACACAGGGGTAAAGGGGCAGTACTTC.

CDR3 in amino acids: CASSLKAGTEAFF. CDR3 nucleotide sequence: TGTGCCAGCAGCTTAAAGGCAGGCACTGAAGCTTTCTTT. The chain is built from TRBV7-2 and TRBJ1-1; D remains unclear. The CDR3 totals 13 residues. Germline values: CDR1 SGHTA, CDR2 FQGNSA. V shed 2 bases and J shed 4 bases, with 8 bases lying between them.

The chain is built from TRBV30 and TRBJ1-5; no reliable D call. CDR1 and CDR2 from the germline V gene are GTSNPN and SVGIG (reference sequence). Between the trimmed V and J ends, which lost 0 bases and 12 bases, there was a span of 18 bases. The CDR3 is made up of 14 amino acids. The CDR3 sequence is CAWSVSGHFGSQHF. CDR3 nucleotide sequence: TGTGCCTGGAGTGTGAGCGGGCACTTTGGGAGCCAGCATTTT.

This clone showed up just once. The rearrangement links TRBV18 to TRBJ1-4; 7 positions agree with TRBD1. Per the germline V gene, CDR1 is KGHSH and CDR2 is LQKENI. The CDR3 totals 15 residues. The V and J ends lost 3 bases and 5 bases, in that order; junction bases with no gene match: 6. CDR3 in amino acids: CASSPWTGSNEKLFF. The CDR3 nucleotides read TGTGCCAGCTCACCCTGGACAGGCTCGAATGAAAAACTGTTTTTT.

The J gene is TRBJ2-7, the V gene TRBV5-1, with 9 bases fitting TRBD1. The CDR3 extends over 15 amino acids. The V segment lost 4 bases and the J segment 0 bases; nucleotides outside the gene matches: 5. Germline V gene sequence: CDR1 SGHRS, CDR2 YFSETQ. DNA for the CDR3: TGCGCCAGCAGCACCAGGACAGGGGACTCCTACGAGCAGTACTTC. It encodes CASSTRTGDSYEQYF.

J is TRBJ2-5 and V is TRBV7-9; 13 positions agree with TRBD2. V shed 5 bases and J 4 bases; nucleotides not matched to a gene: 4. This CDR3 is 15 amino acids long. Per germline, CDR1 SEHNR and CDR2 FQNEAQ (reference sequence). CDR3: CASSLGLAGTETQYF. In DNA form, the CDR3 reads TGTGCCAGCAGCCTGGGACTAGCGGGGACAGAGACCCAGTACTTC.

DNA for the CDR3: TGTGCCTGGAAAACCGGGACAGGGAACACTGAAGCTTTCTTT. It codes for CAWKTGTGNTEAFF. V gene TRBV30 combines with J gene TRBJ1-1; 8 bases map to TRBD1. Trimming cost V 4 bases and J 1 base; bases outside gene matches: 5. CDR1 is GTSNPN, CDR2 SVGIG, per germline (reference sequence). This CDR3 is built from 14 residues.

This rearrangement joins TRBV18 to TRBJ1-1; 8 bases agree with TRBD1. Per the germline V gene, CDR1 is KGHSH and CDR2 is LQKENI. The length of the CDR3 is 13 residues. V gave up 6 bases and J gave up 3 bases; unmatched junction bases: 3. CDR3 bases: TGTGCCAGCTCGCCGACAGGGGACACTGAAGCTTTCTTT. As protein: CASSPTGDTEAFF. Filled out from reference TRBV18 and TRBJ1-1, the complete variable domain reads NAGVMQNPRHLVRRRGQEARLRCSPMKGHSHVYWYRQLPEEGLKFMVYLQKENIIDESGMPKERFSAEFPKEGPSILRIQQVVRGDSAAYFCASSPTGDTEAFFGQGTRLTVV.

This clone was counted only a few times. The rearrangement uses TRBV6-6 and TRBJ2-3; TRBD2 aligns across 12 bases. The V segment lost 8 bases and the J segment 2 bases; nucleotides outside the gene matches: 5. The CDR3 runs 15 residues. The germline V gene encodes CDR1 MNHNY and CDR2 SVGAGI (reference sequence). CDR3 loop: CASCRLAGVTDTQYF. DNA of the CDR3: TGTGCCAGCTGCAGACTAGCGGGAGTCACAGATACGCAGTATTTT.

This chain uses TRBV2 with TRBJ1-5; unclear D gene. V was shortened by 4 bases and J by 4 bases, with 11 bases between the two germline ends. The CDR3 runs 14 residues. Germline lookup yields CDR1 SNHLY and CDR2 FYNNEI. CDR3 residues: CASSGEVPNQPQHF. The CDR3 DNA sequence: TGTGCCAGCAGTGGCGAAGTACCGAATCAGCCCCAGCATTTT.

The chain joins TRBV7-2 to TRBJ2-7; 7 bases line up with TRBD1. V lost 5 bases, J lost 4 bases, and 11 bases stayed unmatched. CDR1 is SGHTA, CDR2 FQGNSA, per germline. This CDR3 is built from 15 residues. The CDR3 is CASSPTKGQRYEQYF. The CDR3 DNA is TGTGCCAGCAGCCCCACTAAGGGACAGAGGTACGAGCAGTACTTC. Variable domain in full (rest from reference TRBV7-2 and TRBJ2-7): GAGVSQSPSNKVTEKGKDVELRCDPISGHTALYWYRQSLGQGLEFLIYFQGNSAPDKSGLPSDRFSAERTGGSVSTLTIQRTQQEDSAVYLCASSPTKGQRYEQYFGPGTRLTVT.